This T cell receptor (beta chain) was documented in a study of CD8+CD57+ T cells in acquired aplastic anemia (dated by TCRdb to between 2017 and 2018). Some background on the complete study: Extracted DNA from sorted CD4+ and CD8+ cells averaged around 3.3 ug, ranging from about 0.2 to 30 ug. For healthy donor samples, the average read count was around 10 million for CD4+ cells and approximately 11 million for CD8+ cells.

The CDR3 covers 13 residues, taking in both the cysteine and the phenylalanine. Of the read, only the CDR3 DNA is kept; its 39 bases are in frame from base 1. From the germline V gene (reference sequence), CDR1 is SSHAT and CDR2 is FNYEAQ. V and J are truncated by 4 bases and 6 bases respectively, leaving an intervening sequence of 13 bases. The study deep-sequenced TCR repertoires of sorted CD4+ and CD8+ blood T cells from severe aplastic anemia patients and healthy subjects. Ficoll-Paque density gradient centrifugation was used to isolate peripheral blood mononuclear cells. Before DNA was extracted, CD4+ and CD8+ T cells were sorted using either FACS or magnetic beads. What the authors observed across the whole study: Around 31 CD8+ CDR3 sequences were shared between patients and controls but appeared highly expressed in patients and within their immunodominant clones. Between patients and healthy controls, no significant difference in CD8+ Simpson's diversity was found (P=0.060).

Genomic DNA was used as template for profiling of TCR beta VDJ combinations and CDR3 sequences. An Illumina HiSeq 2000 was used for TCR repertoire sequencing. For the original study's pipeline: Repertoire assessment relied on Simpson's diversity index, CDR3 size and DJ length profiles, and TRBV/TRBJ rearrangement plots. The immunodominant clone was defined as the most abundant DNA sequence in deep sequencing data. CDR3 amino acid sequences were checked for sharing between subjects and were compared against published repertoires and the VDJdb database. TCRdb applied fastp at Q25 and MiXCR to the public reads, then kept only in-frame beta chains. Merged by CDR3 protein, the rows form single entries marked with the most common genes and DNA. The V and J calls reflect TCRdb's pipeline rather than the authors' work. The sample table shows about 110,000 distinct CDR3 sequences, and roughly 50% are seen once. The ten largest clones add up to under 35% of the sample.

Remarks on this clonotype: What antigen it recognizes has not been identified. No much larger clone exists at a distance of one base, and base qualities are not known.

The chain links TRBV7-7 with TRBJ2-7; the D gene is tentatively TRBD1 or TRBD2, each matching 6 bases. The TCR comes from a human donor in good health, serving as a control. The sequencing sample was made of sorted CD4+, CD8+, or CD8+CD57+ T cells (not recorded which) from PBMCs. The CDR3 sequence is CASSSVGGSEQYF. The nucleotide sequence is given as TGTGCCAGCAGCTCCGTCGGGGGCTCCGAGCAGTACTTC.